This T cell receptor (beta chain) was captured in a study of T-cell memory formation after mild COVID-19. On the study more broadly: There were largely donor-specific TCR clusters. Study findings and constraints: Pre-infection memory carried some responding clones, suggesting that cross-reactive memory joined.

V lost 2 bases and J lost 3; bases outside the gene matches: 9. The CDR3 has 16 amino acids. CDR1 and CDR2 (germline): DFQATT, SNEGSKA (reference sequence). For this clonotype: Its antigen is still unknown.

After 5'RACE with constant-segment primers, TCR alpha and TCR beta cDNA libraries carrying sample barcodes and UMIs were obtained. TCRdb re-analysed the 5' RACE reads in MiXCR, keeping a single row per CDR3 protein. The data contain under 450,000 distinct CDR3 sequences, approximately 14% of them singletons. The specimen was PBMCs or a T cell subset sorted from them (not recorded which). The clonotype comes from a young man who had mild COVID-19 (a few samples of this study predate the infection). Cell type and time point are not known. The chain has TRBV20-1 and TRBJ2-3; 9 bases fit TRBD1. The CDR3 reads CSARLSGQGVTDTQYF. The CDR3 nucleotides are TGCAGTGCTAGACTCTCGGGACAGGGAGTAACAGATACGCAGTATTTT.